This TCR beta chain appears in the sequencing data of a study of cytomegalovirus exposure and HLA in healthy donors. General study findings and limits: Reportedly, TCR beta sequences accurately predicted HLA-A and HLA-B alleles in most subjects.

As regards this clone: Its antigen is as yet unknown.

PCR amplification relied on 60 Vbeta primers (plus 13 Jbeta primers). The data were produced by immunoSEQ multiplex PCR, yet TCRdb's version contains in-frame clones alone and is incomplete. The table lists over 200,000 clones, more than 60% of them singletons. This TCR came from a woman aged 55-69 years in good health and CMV-seropositive. Sequencing was performed on PBMCs.

The CDR3 protein is CASSFLGPQETQYF. CDR3 DNA: TGTGCCAGCAGTTTCCTGGGGCCTCAAGAGACCCAGTACTTC. The chain employs TRBV5-6 and TRBJ2-5; tentative D call: TRBD1 (5 bases). Germline CDR1 is SGHDT and CDR2 is YYEEEE. This CDR3 region has 14 residues. V was trimmed by 5 bases and J by 2 bases, leaving 13 bases between them.